This T cell receptor beta chain appears in the sequencing data of a study of shared clonotypes between healthy human individuals. About the research overall: Serving as donors were a couple of women and three men, whose ages spanned 18 to 49.

A word on this clone: Its antigen is not known.

In the naive CD8 group, cells lacked CD45RO and were positively selected for CCR7, so terminally differentiated effector memory CD45RA+ cells were left out. Study conclusions and caveats: Estimated richness was generally greater in naive than memory subsets. Sample collection involved blood only; tissue repertoires are likely different. Clonotypes not shared had lower generation probabilities than those common to all four donors.

Trimming removed 7 bases from V and 0 bases from J, with 8 bases in between. The germline V gene encodes CDR1 SQVTM and CDR2 ANQGSEA. The CDR3 extends over 12 amino acids. TCRdb keeps only in-frame clones here, not all; method: immunoSEQ multiplex PCR. Of 750,000 to 1,000,000 clones in the sample, 90% to 95% were seen once. This TCR came from a man aged 30 to 39 in good health. The sequenced sample consisted of naive CD8+ T cells sorted from blood. The chain joins TRBV29-1 to TRBJ2-3; maybe TRBD1 (6 bases). The CDR3: CSATGSTDTQYF. DNA of the CDR3: TGCAGCGCAACAGGGAGCACAGATACGCAGTATTTT.